These 27 T cell receptor beta chains were sequenced from one sample in a study of T cell responses to AZD1222 COVID-19 vaccine. The assay was immunoSEQ multiplex PCR, and TCRdb's table has in-frame clones only and misses some. This sample has under 150,000 clones, with approximately 85% found just once. Here the sequenced sample was peripheral blood, taken on day 0 of AZD1222 vaccination. The receptors were gathered from an adult in good health.

V gene TRBV28 combines with J gene TRBJ1-2; no reliable D call. The CDR3 has 12 residues. The V end was cut by 5 bases, the J end by 6 bases, with 10 bases between. CDR1 and CDR2 (germline): MDHEN, SYDVKM. The CDR3 loop is CASSPHSDGYTF. The CDR3 DNA reads as TGTGCCAGCAGTCCCCACTCTGATGGCTACACCTTC.

The chain couples TRBV7-8 to TRBJ1-6; 9 bases fit TRBD1. CDR1 and CDR2 from the germline V gene are SGHVS and FQNEAQ. The CDR3 totals 16 residues. With 6 bases clipped from V and 7 bases from J, the junction kept 10 bases outside the gene matches. CDR3 DNA sequence: TGTGCCAGCAGTCAACATACCGGGACAGGGAATTCACCCCTCCACTTT. This sequence encodes CASSQHTGTGNSPLHF.

The chain is built from TRBV7-2 and TRBJ1-3; D ambiguous. The V end lost 3 bases, the J end lost 1 base, and 16 bases lay between the germline ends. Germline CDR1 is SGHTA and CDR2 is FQGNSA. This CDR3 region has 17 residues. The CDR3 loop is CASSLGWNINSGNTIYF. As DNA, the CDR3 is TGTGCCAGCAGCTTGGGTTGGAACATCAATTCTGGAAACACCATATATTTT.

The V call is TRBV5-1, the J call TRBJ1-6, with unresolved D. In germline, CDR1 is SGHRS, CDR2 YFSETQ. The CDR3 contains 14 residues. Trimming stripped 0 bases from V and 6 bases from J, with 7 bases between. This CDR3 reads CASSLGELNSPLHF. CDR3 sequence (DNA): TGCGCCAGCAGCTTGGGGGAGCTTAATTCACCCCTCCACTTT. The full variable domain, completed using reference TRBV5-1 and TRBJ1-6, is KAGVTQTPRYLIKTRGQQVTLSCSPISGHRSVSWYQQTPGQGLQFLFEYFSETQRNKGNFPGRFSGRQFSNSRSEMNVSTLELGDSALYLCASSLGELNSPLHFGNGTRLTVT.

This clone came up a few times. The chain links TRBV10-1 to TRBJ1-3; a possible D gene is TRBD1 (5 bases). Per the germline V gene, CDR1 is WNHNN and CDR2 is SYGVQD (reference sequence). V lost 8 bases and J 4 bases, leaving 15 bases between the germline ends. The CDR3 has 14 residues. CDR3 sequence: CASGMGSGGNTIYF. The DNA of the CDR3 is TGCGCCAGCGGGATGGGGTCAGGGGGAAACACCATATATTTT.

The genes are TRBV5-1 and TRBJ2-1; 12 bases align to TRBD1. After removal of 4 bases from V and 6 bases from J, the junction contained 5 bases not matched to a gene. Germline loops: CDR1 SGHRS, CDR2 YFSETQ. The CDR3 loop spans 15 amino acids. This CDR3 is CASSPGTGGFNEQFF. The CDR3 DNA follows: TGCGCCAGCAGCCCAGGGACAGGGGGCTTCAATGAGCAGTTCTTC.

The chain recombines TRBV6-2 or TRBV6-3 with TRBJ2-1; D is unresolved. Germline-derived CDR1 and CDR2 are MNHEY and SVGEGT. The CDR3 is 13 amino acids. With 0 bases removed from V and 9 bases from J, the gap between germline ends came to 9 bases. The CDR3 sequence: CASSYSQVAEQFF. CDR3 nucleotides: TGTGCCAGCAGTTACTCGCAAGTCGCTGAGCAGTTCTTC.

This clone turned up a few times. The genes are TRBV3-1 (or the pseudogene TRBV3-2) and TRBJ1-3, with D possibly TRBD1 on 5 matching bases. V was clipped by 9 bases and J by 2 bases, with 14 bases between them. CDR1 is LGHDT and CDR2 is YNNKEL in the germline V gene (reference sequence). CDR3 size: 14 residues. CDR3 in amino acids: CASRGRVAGNTIYF. The DNA of the CDR3 is TGTGCCAGTAGAGGCAGGGTGGCTGGAAACACCATATATTTT.

CDR3 coding DNA: TGTGCCAGCAGCACCCTAAGACAGGGGGGAGCTTTCTTT. This sequence encodes CASSTLRQGGAFF. This chain uses TRBV9 with TRBJ1-1; TRBD1 matches at 9 bases. This CDR3 spans 13 amino acids. Germline CDR1 and CDR2: SGDLS and YYNGEE. V dropped 4 bases and J dropped 10; count of bases not matched to a gene: 8.

The chain joins TRBV5-4 to TRBJ2-2; D tentatively reads TRBD1 or TRBD2 (6 bases each). The CDR3 covers 17 residues. Germline V lookup: CDR1 SGHNT, CDR2 YYREEE (reference sequence). Trimming pared 5 bases from V and 4 bases from J, leaving 21 bases between. The CDR3 bases are TGTGCCAGCAGTTCTCTCGGAGGGGACACCCGCACCGGGGAGCTGTTTTTT. Translation: CASSSLGGDTRTGELFF.

The chain uses TRBV6-5 and TRBJ1-5; D is possibly TRBD1 (5 bases). V gave up 2 bases and J gave up 0 bases, with 8 bases separating them. Germline CDR1 reads MNHEY; CDR2 reads SVGAGI. The CDR3 is made up of 15 amino acids. CDR3 protein: CASSYDRSSNQPQHF. The CDR3 DNA reads TGTGCCAGCAGTTACGACAGATCTAGCAATCAGCCCCAGCATTTT.

The chain carries TRBV19 and TRBJ2-3, with D maybe TRBD1 (6 bases). The CDR3 is 15 amino acids. Trimming removed 6 bases from V and 6 bases from J, with 19 bases in between. Germline CDR1 is LNHDA and CDR2 is SQIVND (reference sequence). The CDR3 coding sequence is TGTGCCAGTAGACACGCAGGGGAAAAAGGGGATACGCAGTATTTT. Translation gives CASRHAGEKGDTQYF.

V is TRBV7-3 and J is TRBJ2-3, with TRBD1 as a possible D gene (5 bases). Germline CDR1 reads SGHTA; CDR2 reads FQGTGA. This CDR3 comprises 13 residues. The germline V and J ends were trimmed by 5 bases and 1 base, with 7 bases remaining between them. Here the CDR3 reads CASSRGGTDTQYF. CDR3 DNA sequence: TGTGCCAGCAGCAGGGGCGGCACAGATACGCAGTATTTT.

This clone came up a few times. This chain connects TRBV13 to TRBJ2-7, with 7 bases matching TRBD1. Unmatched junction bases numbered 9, after V lost 5 bases and J lost 2 bases. CDR1 and CDR2 (germline): PRHDT, FYEKMQ (reference sequence). CDR3 length equals 15 residues. DNA for the CDR3: TGTGCCAGCAGCGCTACAGGGGTTCTAACCTACGAGCAGTACTTC. Translating gives CASSATGVLTYEQYF.

The V gene is TRBV28, the J gene TRBJ1-1, with D unclear. V lost 3 bases and J 0 bases, leaving 14 bases between the germline ends. The length of the CDR3 is 16 residues. Germline V CDR1 and CDR2: MDHEN, SYDVKM. CDR3 DNA: TGTGCCAGCAGTTTTACCCGGGTAAGGTTGAACACTGAAGCTTTCTTT. Its protein is CASSFTRVRLNTEAFF.

This clone was observed a few times. This rearrangement joins TRBV6-5 to TRBJ1-5; tentative D call: TRBD1 (5 bases). The CDR3 has 15 residues. Trimming left V 2 bases short and J 3 bases short, with 11 bases between. Germline CDR1 is MNHEY and CDR2 is SVGAGI. Here the CDR3 DNA reads TGTGCCAGCAGTTACGACGGCAGGGACAATCAGCCCCAGCATTTT. This translates into CASSYDGRDNQPQHF.

The V and J genes are TRBV3-1 (or the pseudogene TRBV3-2) and TRBJ1-2, with 10 bases lining up with TRBD1. V shed 4 bases and J 3 bases; nucleotides not matched to a gene: 5. The CDR3 totals 15 residues. Germline V gene data show CDR1 as LGHDT and CDR2 as YNNKEL (reference sequence). CDR3 in DNA: TGTGCCAGCAGCCTTACTGGGACAGGGGACTATGGCTACACCTTC. Translation: CASSLTGTGDYGYTF.

This chain connects TRBV11-3 to TRBJ1-1, with 7 bases that match TRBD1. The CDR3 contains 14 residues. Germline V lookup: CDR1 SGHNT, CDR2 YENEEA. V was pared by 5 bases and J by 4 bases, with 7 bases of the junction left unmatched. The CDR3 DNA reads TGTGCCAGCAGCCCCTCTCAGGGGGTCACTGAAGCTTTCTTT. It yields the protein CASSPSQGVTEAFF.

This chain uses TRBV30 with TRBJ2-5, with a possible D match to TRBD2 (6 bases). Trimming removed 2 bases from V and 5 bases from J, with 15 bases in between. Germline CDR1 is GTSNPN and CDR2 is SVGIG (reference sequence). The CDR3 spans 14 residues. The CDR3 bases are TGTGCCTGGAGTCTATTCGGGGGTCGCGAGACCCAGTACTTC. Translating it yields CAWSLFGGRETQYF.

The rearrangement uses TRBV5-1 and TRBJ2-3, with 11 bases fitting TRBD2. The CDR3 loop spans 16 amino acids. The germline CDR1 and CDR2 sequences are SGHRS and YFSETQ. Trimming removed 4 bases from V and 2 bases from J; junction bases left unmatched: 6. The CDR3 DNA is TGCGCCAGCAGCCGTCTTAGCGGGGGGGTCACAGATACGCAGTATTTT. Translated: CASSRLSGGVTDTQYF.

This chain connects TRBV12-2 to TRBJ2-7. TRBV12-2 counts as a pseudogene. The CDR3 runs 13 residues. The CDR3 region is CASRSQSSYEQYF. The DNA of the CDR3 is TGTGCAAGTCGTTCTCAGAGCTCCTACGAGCAGTACTTC.

V and J are TRBV5-1 and TRBJ1-1; D remains ambiguous. Trimming pared 0 bases from V and 10 bases from J, leaving 7 bases between. Germline loops: CDR1 SGHRS, CDR2 YFSETQ. The CDR3 runs 11 residues. As DNA, the CDR3 is TGCGCCAGCAGCTTGGGCCCGGGAGCTTTCTTT. It is translated as CASSLGPGAFF.

The chain links TRBV3-1 (or the pseudogene TRBV3-2) to TRBJ1-2; D perhaps matches TRBD1 (6 bases). The CDR3 is 14 amino acids. V was pared by 4 bases and J by 4 bases, with 13 bases between. Germline V lookup: CDR1 LGHDT, CDR2 YNNKEL (reference sequence). The DNA of the CDR3 is TGTGCCAGCAGCCCGGCTGGGGGCCTCTATGGCTACACCTTC. It specifies CASSPAGGLYGYTF.

The gene calls are TRBV5-1 and TRBJ2-7; tentatively, D is TRBD2 (7 bases). Germline V gives CDR1 SGHRS, CDR2 YFSETQ. The CDR3 has 15 amino acids. V shed 0 bases and J shed 3 bases, with 13 bases lying between them. The CDR3 coding sequence is TGCGCCAGCAGCTTGGGACGGGGAGGGGGCTACGAGCAGTACTTC. It yields the protein CASSLGRGGGYEQYF.

This clone was seen a handful of times. The chain recombines TRBV5-8 with TRBJ2-7, with a possible D match to TRBD2 (6 bases). V lost 6 bases and J 5 bases, leaving 18 bases between the germline ends. In germline, CDR1 is SGHTS, CDR2 YDEGEE. This CDR3 has 14 residues. The CDR3 coding sequence is TGTGCCAGCACCCCCCGGAGGGTTCCAAACGAGCAGTACTTC. Translation gives CASTPRRVPNEQYF.

This chain links TRBV19 with TRBJ2-5, with D perhaps assigned TRBD1 or TRBD2 (5 bases each). The CDR3 is 14 residues long. Per germline, CDR1 LNHDA and CDR2 SQIVND (reference sequence). V was shortened by 5 bases and J by 3 bases, with 13 bases between the two germline ends. CDR3 nucleotides: TGTGCCAGTAGTCCTCCGGGGCCAGAAGAGACCCAGTACTTC. This codes for CASSPPGPEETQYF.

The chain's CDR3 is CASSLAHGREQYF. CDR3 sequence (DNA): TGTGCCAGCAGCTTAGCGCACGGCCGCGAGCAGTACTTC. The chain links TRBV11-2 to TRBJ2-7, with D unresolved. Trimming took off 1 base at V and 6 bases at J, with 10 bases between the two ends. The CDR3 consists of 13 residues. The germline V gene encodes CDR1 SGHAT and CDR2 FQNNGV.